This passage covers 23 T cell receptor beta chains from one sample sequenced in a study of cytomegalovirus exposure and HLA in healthy donors. 13 Jbeta primers and 60 Vbeta primers were used for the PCR. Generated by immunoSEQ multiplex PCR, the TCRdb table keeps only in-frame clones and is missing some. The data hold 33,000 or so clones, with roughly 90% observed a single time. The specimen was PBMCs. The receptors shown here come from a young woman in good health and CMV-seronegative.

V and J are TRBV6-1 and TRBJ2-5, with 7 bases identical to TRBD1. The closer fit of TRBJ2-7 to the DNA end suggests the J call may be wrong. CDR3 length: 13 amino acids. Looked up from germline, CDR1 is MNHNS and CDR2 is SASEGT. CDR3 region: CASRDSHPYEQYF. The CDR3 DNA reads TGTGCCAGCCGGGACAGCCACCCCTACGAGCAGTACTTC.

V usage is TRBV27 and J usage is TRBJ2-5; D perhaps matches TRBD2 (6 bases). This CDR3 is built from 13 residues. Trimming took 6 bases from V and 5 from J, leaving 13 bases between them. CDR1 and CDR2 (germline): MNHEY, SMNVEV (reference sequence). The CDR3 is CASSRLVSETQYF. As DNA, the CDR3 is TGTGCCAGCAGCCGACTAGTGTCCGAGACCCAGTACTTC.

The chain uses TRBV9 and TRBJ2-7; D is undetermined. Germline CDR1 SGDLS, CDR2 YYNGEE. The CDR3 has 17 amino acids. Trimming stripped 4 bases from V and 5 bases from J, with 25 bases between. DNA for the CDR3: TGTGCCAGCAGCCCCCCGTCTTATGGTCATCGGTCGGACGAGCAGTACTTC. Translating it yields CASSPPSYGHRSDEQYF. The entire variable domain, with the rest obtained from reference TRBV9 and TRBJ2-7, is as follows: DSGVTQTPKHLITATGQRVTLRCSPRSGDLSVYWYQQSLDQGLQFLIQYYNGEERAKGNILERFSAQQFPDLHSELNLSSLELGDSALYFCASSPPSYGHRSDEQYFGPGTRLTVT.

The chain is built from TRBV25-1 and TRBJ2-1; 8 nucleotides agree with TRBD2. The CDR3 length is 14 residues. CDR1 and CDR2 (germline): MGHDK, SYGVNS. V was clipped by 6 bases and J by 3 bases; unmatched bases: 4. CDR3 coding DNA: TGTGCCAGCAGCTTAGCGGGAAGCTACAATGAGCAGTTCTTC. It is translated as CASSLAGSYNEQFF.

This clone was recorded only once. The chain joins TRBV6-1 to TRBJ1-5; TRBD1 agrees at 7 bases. Germline CDR1 reads MNHNS; CDR2 reads SASEGT. The CDR3 sequence is 15 residues long. The ends lost 7 bases at V and 6 bases at J; junction bases unmatched: 12. CDR3 bases: TGTGCCAGCAAATCCGACAGGGTTCGGGCTCAGCCCCAGCATTTT. It encodes CASKSDRVRAQPQHF.

The rearrangement uses TRBV9 and TRBJ2-3; the D is unclear. The length of the CDR3 is 15 residues. CDR1 and CDR2 (germline): SGDLS, YYNGEE. Trimming shortened V by 0 bases and J by 0 bases, and 8 bases separated the two germline ends. The CDR3 DNA follows: TGTGCCAGCAGCGTAGCCATCGGGAGCACAGATACGCAGTATTTT. It is translated as CASSVAIGSTDTQYF.

This chain joins TRBV7-9 and TRBJ2-7, with D uncertain. There are 12 residues in the CDR3. With 5 bases removed from V and 0 bases from J, the gap between germline ends came to 5 bases. Per germline, CDR1 SEHNR and CDR2 FQNEAQ (reference sequence). CDR3 sequence reads: CASSRSSYEQYF. CDR3 bases: TGTGCCAGCAGCCGGAGCTCCTACGAGCAGTACTTC.

The chain is built from TRBV11-3 and TRBJ2-1; no clear D gene. The germline V gene has CDR1 SGHNT and CDR2 YENEEA. Trimming took 4 bases from V and 0 from J, leaving 10 bases between them. The CDR3 consists of 15 residues. The CDR3: CASSSVLSSYNEQFF. CDR3 in DNA: TGTGCCAGCAGCTCCGTCTTATCCTCCTACAATGAGCAGTTCTTC.

The chain recombines TRBV29-1 with TRBJ2-1; 10 bases agree with TRBD2. V trimming: 7 bases; J trimming: 8 bases; junction bases outside the gene matches: 11. CDR1 is SQVTM and CDR2 is ANQGSEA in the germline V gene. This CDR3 comprises 14 residues. Here the CDR3 DNA reads TGCAGCGCCTATGCCACTAGCGGGACCCATGAGCAGTTCTTC. Translation gives CSAYATSGTHEQFF.

This clone was counted once. The genes are TRBV5-4 and TRBJ2-1; 13 bases align to TRBD2. This CDR3 comprises 18 residues. The V gene end was trimmed by 4 bases and the J gene end by 4 bases; junction bases not matched to a gene: 11. Germline CDR1 is SGHNT and CDR2 is YYREEE (reference sequence). The CDR3 DNA reads TGTGCCAGCAGCGCCAGAAAGACTAGCGGGGGGTCTTACAATGAGCAGTTCTTC. Encoded protein: CASSARKTSGGSYNEQFF. The variable domain in full, with the rest retrieved from reference TRBV5-4 and TRBJ2-1, is ETGVTQSPTHLIKTRGQQVTLRCSSQSGHNTVSWYQQALGQGPQFIFQYYREEENGRGNFPPRFSGLQFPNYSSELNVNALELDDSALYLCASSARKTSGGSYNEQFFGPGTRLTVL.

The chain combines TRBV30 with TRBJ2-5, with TRBD2 matching over 8 bases. The germline gives CDR1 GTSNPN, CDR2 SVGIG (reference sequence). The V segment lost 1 base and the J segment 4 bases; nucleotides outside the gene matches: 2. The CDR3 runs 13 residues. For the CDR3, the DNA is TGTGCCTGGAGTGCCAGCGGGAGAGAGACCCAGTACTTC. Translated, it gives CAWSASGRETQYF.

The chain uses TRBV28 and TRBJ1-2; TRBD1 aligns across 7 bases. There are 12 residues in the CDR3. Germline loops: CDR1 MDHEN, CDR2 SYDVKM. V shed 10 bases and J 5 bases; nucleotides not matched to a gene: 7. The CDR3 DNA is TGTGCCAACTGGGACAGATATTATGGCTACACCTTC. This translates into CANWDRYYGYTF.

The chain is built from TRBV25-1 and TRBJ2-5, with TRBD1 matching 10 bases. TRBJ2-7 explains the end of the DNA better; the J call may be wrong. Germline CDR1 MGHDK, CDR2 SYGVNS. This CDR3 is 15 amino acids long. CDR3 DNA sequence: TGTGCCAGCCACGGAGCGACAGGGGGCGCGAACGAGCAGTACTTC. Its translation is CASHGATGGANEQYF.

The chain is built from TRBV28 and TRBJ2-3; no clear D. This CDR3 is 15 amino acids long. V gave up 5 bases and J gave up 5 bases, with 17 bases separating them. Germline CDR1 MDHEN, CDR2 SYDVKM. CDR3 loop: CASSTTARKRDTQYF. The CDR3 DNA follows: TGTGCCAGCAGTACCACCGCCCGAAAGCGAGATACGCAGTATTTT.

The V call is TRBV4-1, the J call TRBJ2-3; 10 bases map to TRBD2. CDR1 and CDR2 (germline): MGHRA, YSYEKL. This CDR3 spans 19 amino acids. Losses at the gene ends were 4 bases for V and 1 base for J; bases not matched to a gene: 14. CDR3 DNA: TGCGCCAGCAGCCTAAAGACCCTAGCGGGAGTAGTAGGCACAGATACGCAGTATTTT. It codes for CASSLKTLAGVVGTDTQYF.

The genes are TRBV5-1 and TRBJ1-2; D is unresolved. The CDR3 totals 13 residues. V was shortened by 4 bases and J by 4 bases, with 11 bases between the two germline ends. The germline gives CDR1 SGHRS, CDR2 YFSETQ. Here the CDR3 DNA reads TGCGCCAGCAGCCCCTACGTTGGCTATGGCTACACCTTC. As protein: CASSPYVGYGYTF. The variable domain in full, completed from reference TRBV5-1 and TRBJ1-2, reads KAGVTQTPRYLIKTRGQQVTLSCSPISGHRSVSWYQQTPGQGLQFLFEYFSETQRNKGNFPGRFSGRQFSNSRSEMNVSTLELGDSALYLCASSPYVGYGYTFGSGTRLTVV.

The chain uses TRBV7-8 and TRBJ2-2, with unresolved D. The germline gives CDR1 SGHVS, CDR2 FQNEAQ. This CDR3 contains 15 residues. Trimming pared 1 base from V and 4 bases from J, leaving 10 bases between. The chain's CDR3 is CASSLVLRFTGELFF. CDR3 bases: TGTGCCAGCAGCTTAGTATTGAGATTCACCGGGGAGCTGTTTTTT. The full variable domain, its missing parts supplied by reference TRBV7-8 and TRBJ2-2, is GAGVSQSPRYKVAKRGQDVALRCDPISGHVSLFWYQQALGQGPEFLTYFQNEAQLDKSGLPSDRFFAERPEGSVSTLKIQRTQQEDSAVYLCASSLVLRFTGELFFGEGSRLTVL.

This chain joins TRBV4-1 and TRBJ2-1; 10 bases align to TRBD2. CDR1 is MGHRA and CDR2 is YSYEKL in the germline V gene. The ends lost 1 base at V and 1 base at J; junction bases unmatched: 10. The CDR3 loop spans 19 amino acids. For the CDR3, the DNA is TGCGCCAGCAGCCAAGTATCTAGCGGGAGCCTGGGATCCTACAATGAGCAGTTCTTC. Translation: CASSQVSSGSLGSYNEQFF.

The chain employs TRBV28 and TRBJ2-1; possibly TRBD2 for D (6 bases). The V gene lost 7 bases and the J gene lost 1 base, with 11 bases spanning the gap. Germline V gives CDR1 MDHEN, CDR2 SYDVKM. The CDR3 extends over 14 amino acids. CDR3 DNA: TGTGCCAGCACGAGGGGAGGATCCTACAATGAGCAGTTCTTC. It is translated as CASTRGGSYNEQFF.

The chain combines TRBV5-1 with TRBJ2-2, with D possibly matching TRBD1 (5 bases). The CDR3 contains 14 residues. V was trimmed by 1 base and J by 6 bases, leaving 10 bases between them. Germline V gene data show CDR1 as SGHRS and CDR2 as YFSETQ. DNA of the CDR3: TGCGCCAGCAGCTTGACTCCCAGGGCCGGGGAGCTGTTTTTT. Protein sequence: CASSLTPRAGELFF.

The chain combines TRBV29-1 with TRBJ1-2, with D maybe TRBD1 (6 bases). Trimming pared 4 bases from V and 3 bases from J, leaving 27 bases between. This CDR3 comprises 18 residues. Germline-derived CDR1 and CDR2 are SQVTM and ANQGSEA. This CDR3 is CSVGRPLEPRQAYYGYTF. The CDR3 region has the DNA TGCAGCGTTGGGAGGCCCCTTGAGCCCCGACAGGCGTACTATGGCTACACCTTC.

The chain employs TRBV5-1 and TRBJ2-5; 10 bases fit TRBD2. Per the germline V gene, CDR1 is SGHRS and CDR2 is YFSETQ. V lost 0 bases to trimming and J lost 4 bases; unmatched junction nucleotides: 21. The CDR3 is made up of 21 amino acids. This CDR3 is CASSLVAAGGPHVASGETQYF. CDR3 nucleotides: TGCGCCAGCAGCTTGGTTGCAGCGGGAGGGCCCCACGTCGCCTCTGGAGAGACCCAGTACTTC. Full variable domain (missing parts from reference TRBV5-1 and TRBJ2-5): KAGVTQTPRYLIKTRGQQVTLSCSPISGHRSVSWYQQTPGQGLQFLFEYFSETQRNKGNFPGRFSGRQFSNSRSEMNVSTLELGDSALYLCASSLVAAGGPHVASGETQYFGPGTRLLVL.

V is TRBV7-2 and J is TRBJ2-2, with 8 bases fitting TRBD2. Germline values: CDR1 SGHTA, CDR2 FQGNSA. The ends lost 2 bases at V and 1 base at J; junction bases unmatched: 3. This CDR3 is built from 16 residues. CDR3 in amino acids: CASSLNAGGNTGELFF. In DNA form, the CDR3 reads TGTGCCAGCAGCTTAAATGCGGGGGGGAACACCGGGGAGCTGTTTTTT. Combining the CDR3 with reference TRBV7-2 and TRBJ2-2 gives the whole variable domain GAGVSQSPSNKVTEKGKDVELRCDPISGHTALYWYRQSLGQGLEFLIYFQGNSAPDKSGLPSDRFSAERTGGSVSTLTIQRTQQEDSAVYLCASSLNAGGNTGELFFGEGSRLTVL.